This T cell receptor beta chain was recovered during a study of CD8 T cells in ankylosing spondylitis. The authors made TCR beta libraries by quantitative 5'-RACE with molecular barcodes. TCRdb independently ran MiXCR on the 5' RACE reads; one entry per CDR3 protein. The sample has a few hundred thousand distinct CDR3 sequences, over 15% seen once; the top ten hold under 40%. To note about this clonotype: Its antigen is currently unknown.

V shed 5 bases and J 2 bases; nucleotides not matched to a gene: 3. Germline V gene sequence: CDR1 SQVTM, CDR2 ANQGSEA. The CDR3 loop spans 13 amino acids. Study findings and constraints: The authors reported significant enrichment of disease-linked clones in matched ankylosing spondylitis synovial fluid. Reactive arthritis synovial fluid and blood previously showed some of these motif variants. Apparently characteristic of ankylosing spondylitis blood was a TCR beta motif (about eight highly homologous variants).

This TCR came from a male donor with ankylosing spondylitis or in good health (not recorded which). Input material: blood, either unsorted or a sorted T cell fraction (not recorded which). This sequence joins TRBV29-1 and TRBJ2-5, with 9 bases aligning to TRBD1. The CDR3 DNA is TGCAGCGTTTTCGGACAGGGGCAAGAGACCCAGTACTTC. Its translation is CSVFGQGQETQYF.